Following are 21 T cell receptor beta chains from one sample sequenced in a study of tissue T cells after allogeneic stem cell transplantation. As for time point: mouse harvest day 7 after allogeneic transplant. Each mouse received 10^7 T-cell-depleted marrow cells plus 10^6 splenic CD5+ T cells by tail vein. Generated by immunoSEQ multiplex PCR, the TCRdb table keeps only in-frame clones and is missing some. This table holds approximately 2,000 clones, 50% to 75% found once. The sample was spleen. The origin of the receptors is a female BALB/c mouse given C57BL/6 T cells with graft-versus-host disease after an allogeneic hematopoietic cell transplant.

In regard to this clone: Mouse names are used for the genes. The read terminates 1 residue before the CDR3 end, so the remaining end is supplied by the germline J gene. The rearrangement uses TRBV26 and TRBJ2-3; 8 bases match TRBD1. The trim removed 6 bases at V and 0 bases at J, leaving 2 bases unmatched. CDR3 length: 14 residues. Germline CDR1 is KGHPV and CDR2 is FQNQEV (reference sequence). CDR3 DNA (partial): TGTGCCAGCAGGACAGGGGCTAGTGCAGAAACGCTGTAT. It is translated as CASRTGASAETLY. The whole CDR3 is CASRTGASAETLYF.

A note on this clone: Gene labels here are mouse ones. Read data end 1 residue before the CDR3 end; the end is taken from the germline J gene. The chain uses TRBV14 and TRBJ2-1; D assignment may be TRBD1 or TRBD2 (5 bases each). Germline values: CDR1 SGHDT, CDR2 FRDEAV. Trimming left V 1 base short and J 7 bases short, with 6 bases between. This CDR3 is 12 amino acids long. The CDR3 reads CASSFGGAEQFF. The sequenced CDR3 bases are TGTGCCAGCAGTTTCGGGGGAGCTGAGCAGTTC.

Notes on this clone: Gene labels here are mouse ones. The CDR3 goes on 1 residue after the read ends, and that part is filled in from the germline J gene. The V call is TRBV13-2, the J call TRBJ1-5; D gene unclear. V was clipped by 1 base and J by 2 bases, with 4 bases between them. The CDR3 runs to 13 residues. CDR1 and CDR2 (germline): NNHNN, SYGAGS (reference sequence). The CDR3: CASGDQYNQAPLF. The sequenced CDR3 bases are TGTGCCAGCGGTGATCAATACAACCAGGCTCCGCTT.

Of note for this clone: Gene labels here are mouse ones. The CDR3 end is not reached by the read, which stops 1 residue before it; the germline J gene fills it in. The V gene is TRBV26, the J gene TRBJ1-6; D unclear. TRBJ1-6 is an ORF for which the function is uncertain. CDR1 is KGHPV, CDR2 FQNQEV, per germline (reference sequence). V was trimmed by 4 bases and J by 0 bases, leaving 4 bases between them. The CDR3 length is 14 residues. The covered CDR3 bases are TGTGCCAGCAGTCCATATTCCTATAATTCGCCCCTCTAC. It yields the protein CASSPYSYNSPLY. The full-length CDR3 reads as CASSPYSYNSPLYF.

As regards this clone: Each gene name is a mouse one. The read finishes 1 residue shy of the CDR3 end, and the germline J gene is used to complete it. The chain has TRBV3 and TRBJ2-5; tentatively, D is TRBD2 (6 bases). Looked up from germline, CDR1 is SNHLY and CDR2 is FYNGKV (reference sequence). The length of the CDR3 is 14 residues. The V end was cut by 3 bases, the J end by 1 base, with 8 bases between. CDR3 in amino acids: CASSFDWHQDTQYF. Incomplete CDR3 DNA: TGTGCCAGCAGCTTTGACTGGCACCAAGACACCCAGTAC.

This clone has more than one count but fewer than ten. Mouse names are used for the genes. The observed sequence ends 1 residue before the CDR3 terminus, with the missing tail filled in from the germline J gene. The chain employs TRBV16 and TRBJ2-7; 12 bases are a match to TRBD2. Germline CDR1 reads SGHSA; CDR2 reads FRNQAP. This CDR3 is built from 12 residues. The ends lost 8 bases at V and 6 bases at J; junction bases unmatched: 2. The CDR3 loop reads CASGTGGLEQYF. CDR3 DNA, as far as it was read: TGTGCAAGCGGGACTGGGGGGCTTGAACAGTAC.

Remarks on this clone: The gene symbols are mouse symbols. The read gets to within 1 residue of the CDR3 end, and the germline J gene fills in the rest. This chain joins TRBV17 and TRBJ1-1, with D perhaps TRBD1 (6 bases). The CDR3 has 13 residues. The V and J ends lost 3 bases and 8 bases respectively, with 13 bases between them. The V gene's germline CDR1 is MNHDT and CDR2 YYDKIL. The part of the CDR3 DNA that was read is TGTGCTAGCAGTAGTCTGGGGGGCGCTGAAGTCTTC. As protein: CASSSLGGAEVF. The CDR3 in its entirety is CASSSLGGAEVFF.

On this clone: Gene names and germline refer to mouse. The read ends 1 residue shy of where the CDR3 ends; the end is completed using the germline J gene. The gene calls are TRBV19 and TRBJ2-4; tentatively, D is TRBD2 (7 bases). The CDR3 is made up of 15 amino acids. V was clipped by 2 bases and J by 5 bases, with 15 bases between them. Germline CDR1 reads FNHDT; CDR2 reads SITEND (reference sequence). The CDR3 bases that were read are TGTGCCAGCAGTATGAGGGGGGCGCGACCAAACACCTTGTAC. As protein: CASSMRGARPNTLY. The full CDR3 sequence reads CASSMRGARPNTLYF.

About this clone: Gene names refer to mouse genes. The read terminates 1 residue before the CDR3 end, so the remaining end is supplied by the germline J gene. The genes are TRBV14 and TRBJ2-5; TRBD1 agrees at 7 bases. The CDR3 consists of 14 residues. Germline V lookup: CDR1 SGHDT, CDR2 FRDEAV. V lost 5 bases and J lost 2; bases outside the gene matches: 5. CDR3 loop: CASSLQGSQDTQYF. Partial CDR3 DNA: TGTGCCAGCAGCCTACAGGGGTCCCAAGACACCCAGTAC.

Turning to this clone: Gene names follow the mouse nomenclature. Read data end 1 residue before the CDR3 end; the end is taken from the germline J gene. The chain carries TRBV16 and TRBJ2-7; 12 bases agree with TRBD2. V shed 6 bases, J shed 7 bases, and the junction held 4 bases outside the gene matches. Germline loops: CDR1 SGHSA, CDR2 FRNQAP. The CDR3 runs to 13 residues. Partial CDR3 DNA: TGTGCAAGCAGGACTGGGGGGGCGCTGGAACAGTAC. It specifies CASRTGGALEQY. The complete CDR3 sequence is CASRTGGALEQYF.

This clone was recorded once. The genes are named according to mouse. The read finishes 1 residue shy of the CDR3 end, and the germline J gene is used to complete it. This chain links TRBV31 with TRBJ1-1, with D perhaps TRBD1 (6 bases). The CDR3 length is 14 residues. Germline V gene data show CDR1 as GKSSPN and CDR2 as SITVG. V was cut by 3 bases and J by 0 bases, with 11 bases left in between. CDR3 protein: CAWRGDIANTEVFF. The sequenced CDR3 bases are TGTGCCTGGAGGGGGGACATCGCAAACACAGAAGTCTTC.

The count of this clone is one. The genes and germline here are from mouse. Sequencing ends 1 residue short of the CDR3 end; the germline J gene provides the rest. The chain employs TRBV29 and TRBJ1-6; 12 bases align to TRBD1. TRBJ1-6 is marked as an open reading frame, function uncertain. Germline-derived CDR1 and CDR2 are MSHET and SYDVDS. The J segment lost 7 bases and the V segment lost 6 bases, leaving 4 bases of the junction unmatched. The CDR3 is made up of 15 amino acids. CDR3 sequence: CASSEGQGANSPLYF. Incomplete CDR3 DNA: TGTGCTAGCAGCGAGGGACAGGGGGCGAATTCGCCCCTCTAC.

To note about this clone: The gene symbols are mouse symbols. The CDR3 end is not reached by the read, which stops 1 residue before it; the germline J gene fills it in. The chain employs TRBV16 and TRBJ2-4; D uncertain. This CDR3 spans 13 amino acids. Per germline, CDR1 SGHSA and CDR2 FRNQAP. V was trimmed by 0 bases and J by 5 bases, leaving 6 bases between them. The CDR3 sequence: CASSLESGNTLYF. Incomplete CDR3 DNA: TGTGCAAGCAGCTTAGAGTCTGGAAACACCTTGTAC.

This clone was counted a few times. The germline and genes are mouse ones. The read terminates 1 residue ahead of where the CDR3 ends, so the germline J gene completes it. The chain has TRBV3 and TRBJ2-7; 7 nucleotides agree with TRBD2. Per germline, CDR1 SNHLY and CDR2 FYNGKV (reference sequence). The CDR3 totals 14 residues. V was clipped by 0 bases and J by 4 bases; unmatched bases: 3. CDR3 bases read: TGTGCCAGCAGCTTAGCCTGGGGGTCGTATGAACAGTAC. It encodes CASSLAWGSYEQY. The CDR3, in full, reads CASSLAWGSYEQYF.

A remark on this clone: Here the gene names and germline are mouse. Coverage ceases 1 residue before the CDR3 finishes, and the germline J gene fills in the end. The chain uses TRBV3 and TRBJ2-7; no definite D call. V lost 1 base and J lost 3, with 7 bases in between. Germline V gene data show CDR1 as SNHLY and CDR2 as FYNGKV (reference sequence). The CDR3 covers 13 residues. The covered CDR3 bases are TGTGCCAGCAGCTTAGTTGGGAGCTATGAACAGTAC. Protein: CASSLVGSYEQY. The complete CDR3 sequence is CASSLVGSYEQYF.

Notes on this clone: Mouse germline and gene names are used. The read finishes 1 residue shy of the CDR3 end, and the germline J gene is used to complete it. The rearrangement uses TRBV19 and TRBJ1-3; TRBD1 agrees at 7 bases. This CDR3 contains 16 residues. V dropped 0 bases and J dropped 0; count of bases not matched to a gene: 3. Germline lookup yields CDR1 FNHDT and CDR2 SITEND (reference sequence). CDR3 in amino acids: CASSIDRGYSGNTLYF. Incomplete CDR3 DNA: TGTGCCAGCAGTATAGACAGGGGCTATTCTGGAAATACGCTCTAT.

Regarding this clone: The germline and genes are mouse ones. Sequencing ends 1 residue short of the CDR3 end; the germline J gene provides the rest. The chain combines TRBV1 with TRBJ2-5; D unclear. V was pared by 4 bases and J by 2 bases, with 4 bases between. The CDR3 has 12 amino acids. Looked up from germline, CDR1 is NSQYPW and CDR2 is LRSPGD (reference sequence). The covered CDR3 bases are TGCACCTGCAGTGGAGGCCAAGACACCCAGTAC. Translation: CTCSGGQDTQY. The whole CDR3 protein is CTCSGGQDTQYF.

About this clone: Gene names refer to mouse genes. CDR3: CASSPDRGSEQYF. Incomplete CDR3 DNA: TGTGCCAGCAGCCCGGACAGGGGGAGTGAACAGTAC. V gene TRBV3 combines with J gene TRBJ2-7; 10 nucleotides line up with TRBD1. The CDR3 end lies 1 residue beyond the end of the read and is filled in from the germline J gene. This CDR3 is built from 13 residues. Germline CDR1 SNHLY, CDR2 FYNGKV (reference sequence). V dropped 5 bases and J dropped 6; count of bases not matched to a gene: 4.

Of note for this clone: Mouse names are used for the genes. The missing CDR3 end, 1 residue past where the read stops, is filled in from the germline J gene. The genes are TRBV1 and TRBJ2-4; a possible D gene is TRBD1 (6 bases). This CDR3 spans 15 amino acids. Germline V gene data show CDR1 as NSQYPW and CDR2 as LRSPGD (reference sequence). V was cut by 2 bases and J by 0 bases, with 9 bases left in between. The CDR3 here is CTCSARDISQNTLYF. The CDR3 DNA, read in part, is TGCACCTGCAGTGCACGGGACATTAGTCAAAACACCTTGTAC.

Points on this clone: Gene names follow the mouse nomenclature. CDR3 protein: CASSQDLGVSYEQYF. The covered CDR3 bases are TGTGCCAGCAGCCAAGATCTGGGGGTCTCCTATGAACAGTAC. The rearrangement uses TRBV2 and TRBJ2-7; 7 nucleotides agree with TRBD2. The sequenced fragment ends 1 residue before the CDR3 boundary, so the rest is inferred from the germline J gene. The CDR3 runs to 15 residues. V shed 0 bases, J shed 0 bases, and the junction held 2 bases outside the gene matches. Germline V gene sequence: CDR1 LGHNA, CDR2 YSYQKL.

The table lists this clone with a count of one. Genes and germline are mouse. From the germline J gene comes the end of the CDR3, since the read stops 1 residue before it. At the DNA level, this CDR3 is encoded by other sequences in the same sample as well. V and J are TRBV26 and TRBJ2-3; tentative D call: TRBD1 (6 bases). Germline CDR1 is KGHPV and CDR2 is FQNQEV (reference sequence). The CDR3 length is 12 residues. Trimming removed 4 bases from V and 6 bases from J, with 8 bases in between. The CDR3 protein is CASSRTAETLYF. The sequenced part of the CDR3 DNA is TGTGCCAGCAGTCGGACAGCGGAAACGCTGTAT.